This is a list of T cell receptor beta chains from one sample in a study of PD-1 blockade in classical Hodgkin lymphoma. The assay was immunoSEQ multiplex PCR, and TCRdb's table has in-frame clones only and misses some. The sample includes fewer than 35,000 clones, 70% to 90% of them seen just once. The specimen comprised CD4+ T cells from blood, sampled before the fourth cycle of nivolumab. The receptors shown here come from a human donor with classical Hodgkin lymphoma. CDR3s include the opening cysteine and the closing phenylalanine or tryptophan. A D gene is named only where the DNA matches it firmly. Clone size appears in some rows only: once, few, many, or a class for an expanded clone.

CDR3 length,D gene,V gene,clone size,J gene,CDR3 protein,CDR3 DNA
15,TRBD1,TRBV18,-,TRBJ1-5,CASSSIQGSNQPQHF,TGTGCCAGCTCGTCAATACAGGGGAGCAATCAGCCCCAGCATTTT
15,-,TRBV7-9,-,TRBJ2-2,CASSLARGSGGELFF,TGTGCCAGCAGCTTAGCGAGGGGGTCTGGCGGGGAGCTGTTTTTT
14,-,TRBV29-1,once,TRBJ2-7,CSVEFGSGSSEQYF,TGCAGCGTTGAATTTGGTAGTGGTAGCTCCGAGCAGTACTTC
15,-,TRBV5-1,-,TRBJ2-3,CASSLAGGSTDTQYF,TGCGCCAGCAGCTTGGCTGGAGGGAGCACAGATACGCAGTATTTT
14,-,TRBV2,few,TRBJ1-5,CASRQGYSNQPQHF,TGTGCCAGCAGACAAGGATATAGCAATCAGCCCCAGCATTTT
18,TRBD1,TRBV5-4,once,TRBJ1-3,CASSPGTGGYLPGNTIYF,TGTGCCAGCAGCCCCGGGACAGGGGGGTACCTGCCTGGAAACACCATATATTTT
15,TRBD1,TRBV12-5,-,TRBJ2-1,CASGTGQGLYDEQFF,TGTGCTAGTGGTACGGGACAGGGCCTGTATGATGAGCAGTTCTTC
17,-,TRBV27,once,TRBJ2-3,CASSLLWGQGGTDTQYF,TGTGCCAGCAGTTTATTATGGGGGCAGGGAGGTACGGATACGCAGTATTTT
14,-,TRBV27,-,TRBJ2-3,CASSRGPYTDTQYF,TGTGCCAGCAGCCGCGGCCCCTACACAGATACGCAGTATTTT
13,-,TRBV27,-,TRBJ2-5,CASSLFRGETQYF,TGTGCCAGCAGTTTATTCCGGGGGGAGACCCAGTACTTC
11,-,TRBV6-5,-,TRBJ2-5,CASSYSGTQYF,TGTGCCAGCAGTTACTCTGGGACCCAGTACTTC
13,-,TRBV19,-,TRBJ1-4,CASSTSGVEKLFF,TGTGCCAGTAGTACGTCAGGGGTTGAAAAACTGTTTTTT
15,-,TRBV10-1,-,TRBJ2-6,CASSESGSGANVLTF,TGCGCCAGCAGTGAGTCAGGGAGTGGGGCCAACGTCCTGACTTTC
10,-,TRBV20-1,-,TRBJ2-1,CSALRGEQFF,TGCAGTGCCCTCCGGGGGGAGCAGTTCTTC
14,-,TRBV7-9,-,TRBJ1-6,CASSLGGDHSPLHF,TGTGCCAGCAGCTTAGGGGGGGACCATTCACCCCTCCACTTT
15,-,TRBV16,-,TRBJ2-2,CASSQSPVSTGELFF,TGTGCCAGCAGCCAATCGCCAGTCTCCACCGGGGAGCTGTTTTTT
15,-,TRBV15,-,TRBJ2-3,CATAPTGARSDTQYF,TGTGCCACCGCCCCGACCGGCGCACGGTCGGATACGCAGTATTTT
13,-,TRBV10-2,-,TRBJ1-5,CATEKDGNQPQHF,TGCGCCACCGAGAAGGATGGCAATCAGCCCCAGCATTTT
14,-,TRBV6-1,-,TRBJ1-4,CASRRALSNEKLFF,TGTGCCAGCAGACGGGCCCTCTCTAATGAAAAACTGTTTTTT
15,-,TRBV6-5,-,TRBJ2-7,CASSYSIGVTYEQYF,TGTGCCAGCAGTTACTCGATAGGGGTAACCTACGAGCAGTACTTC
12,-,TRBV28,-,TRBJ1-1,CASSLSNTEAFF,TGTGCCAGCAGTTTATCGAACACTGAAGCTTTCTTT
11,-,TRBV5-1,-,TRBJ2-7,CASSFGYEQYF,TGCGCCAGCAGCTTTGGTTACGAGCAGTACTTC
12,TRBD2,TRBV6-5,-,TRBJ2-1,CASSNSGDEQFF,TGTGCCAGCAGCAATAGCGGGGATGAGCAGTTCTTC
15,TRBD2,TRBV10-3,-,TRBJ2-1,CAISESGLSRSEQFF,TGTGCCATCAGTGAGTCGGGACTAAGTCGTAGCGAGCAGTTCTTC
16,-,TRBV7-2,once,TRBJ2-7,CASSLGTGTPLYEQYF,TGTGCCAGCAGCTTAGGAACCGGGACCCCCCTCTACGAGCAGTACTTC
13,-,TRBV11-1,-,TRBJ1-1,CASSSRGRTEAFF,TGTGCCAGCAGCAGCAGGGGAAGAACTGAAGCTTTCTTT
13,-,TRBV28,-,TRBJ1-2,CASSFLGTSGYTF,TGTGCCAGCAGTTTCCTCGGGACTTCTGGCTACACCTTC
13,-,TRBV4-1,-,TRBJ2-5,CASSQDDRVTQYF,TGCGCCAGCAGCCAAGATGATCGGGTGACCCAGTACTTC
15,-,TRBV6-5,-,TRBJ2-7,CASSYGPVHSYEQYF,TGTGCCAGCAGTTACGGTCCCGTGCACTCCTACGAGCAGTACTTC
14,-,TRBV5-4,once,TRBJ2-7,CASSLGRPGYEQYF,TGTGCCAGCAGCTTGGGCCGTCCAGGGTACGAGCAGTACTTC
17,TRBD1,TRBV19,-,TRBJ2-2,CASEGNPGQMDSGELFF,TGTGCCAGTGAAGGCAACCCGGGACAGATGGATTCCGGGGAGCTGTTTTTT
14,-,TRBV9,-,TRBJ2-2,CASSVSPYTGELFF,TGTGCCAGCAGCGTATCTCCGTACACCGGGGAGCTGTTTTTT
13,-,TRBV25-1,-,TRBJ2-6,CASSDSGANVLTF,TGTGCCAGCAGTGACTCTGGGGCCAACGTCCTGACTTTC
16,TRBD1,TRBV19,-,TRBJ1-5,CASSTSDRGKGQPQHF,TGTGCCAGTAGTACCTCCGACAGGGGGAAGGGTCAGCCCCAGCATTTT
18,-,TRBV7-6,-,TRBJ1-3,CASSLRSGAWDSGNTIYF,TGTGCCAGCAGCTTAAGATCAGGGGCCTGGGACTCTGGAAACACCATATATTTT